These 22 T cell receptor beta chains originate from one sample sequenced in a study of T cell repertoires in cytomegalovirus infection. Each CDR3 protein gets one entry after TCRdb re-called the reads with MiXCR. The top ten hold roughly 13% of the sample, which has roughly 350,000 distinct CDR3 sequences, around a third seen once. No antigen is known for these receptors. Material: cultured PBMCs, obtained from culture after CMV antigen stimulation. These receptors all come from a human donor in good health (CMV status not recorded). Some clones in this sample may be carry-over from other donors' samples.

This clonotype was observed a few times. V and J are TRBV7-6 and TRBJ2-1; 7 bases line up with TRBD2. The CDR3 is 15 residues long. J gave up 0 bases and V 2 bases, and 1 base lay outside the gene matches. The V gene's germline CDR1 is SGHVS and CDR2 FNYEAQ. CDR3 loop: CASSLRDYSYNEQFF. In DNA form, the CDR3 reads TGTGCCAGCAGCTTAAGGGACTACTCCTACAATGAGCAGTTCTTC.

This clonotype turned up a few times. V gene TRBV6-2 or TRBV6-3 combines with J gene TRBJ2-7, with a weak D call TRBD2 (5 bases). CDR3 size: 13 residues. The ends were cut back, 11 bases at V and 6 bases at J, with 20 bases in the middle. Germline V gene data show CDR1 as MNHEY and CDR2 as SVGEGT. The CDR3, as DNA: TGTGCCGCGAGGGTGATAGCTCAGAGCGAGCAGTACTTC. Protein: CAARVIAQSEQYF.

The chain has TRBV28 and TRBJ2-1; 8 bases align to TRBD2. CDR1 is MDHEN and CDR2 is SYDVKM in the germline V gene. V lost 5 bases and J lost 13; bases outside the gene matches: 10. The CDR3 totals 13 residues. Here the CDR3 reads CASSTFLAGPQFF. The CDR3 coding sequence is TGTGCCAGCAGTACCTTCCTAGCGGGCCCTCAGTTCTTC.

This chain's CDR3 is CASRRRDGETDTQYF. The CDR3 DNA sequence: TGTGCCAGCCGTCGTAGGGATGGAGAGACAGATACGCAGTATTTT. The rearrangement joins TRBV2 to TRBJ2-3; D not certain. V lost 8 bases and J lost 3, with 18 bases in between. The CDR3 runs 15 residues. Looked up from germline, CDR1 is SNHLY and CDR2 is FYNNEI.

This clonotype showed up many times. V is TRBV7-6 and J is TRBJ2-5; no definite D call. Trimming removed 1 base from V and 2 bases from J, with 8 bases in between. Germline CDR1 is SGHVS and CDR2 is FNYEAQ. The CDR3 loop spans 14 amino acids. In nucleotides, the CDR3 is TGTGCCAGCAGCTTAGATGTGGGACAAGAGACCCAGTACTTC. This sequence encodes CASSLDVGQETQYF.

Remarks on this clonotype: Its ends do not fully match the called genes, so a read error is possible. The CDR3 DNA follows: TGTGCCAGCACCCCGGGGACAGGGGGCAAGCAGCCCCAGCATTTT. It codes for CASTPGTGGKQPQHF. The chain recombines TRBV28 with TRBJ1-5, with 12 positions matching TRBD1. Germline CDR1 and CDR2: MDHEN and SYDVKM. The length of the CDR3 is 15 residues.

This clonotype has a handful of counts. V and J are TRBV7-9 and TRBJ2-1, with TRBD2 matching over 15 bases. The V gene end was trimmed by 4 bases and the J gene end by 9 bases; junction bases not matched to a gene: 10. Germline lookup yields CDR1 SEHNR and CDR2 FQNEAQ (reference sequence). The CDR3 loop spans 17 amino acids. The CDR3 region is CASSSAPGLAGGGEQFF. The CDR3 DNA sequence: TGTGCCAGCAGCTCCGCACCTGGACTAGCGGGAGGGGGTGAGCAGTTCTTC. The full variable domain, its missing parts supplied by reference TRBV7-9 and TRBJ2-1, is DTGVSQNPRHKITKRGQNVTFRCDPISEHNRLYWYRQTLGQGPEFLTYFQNEAQLEKSRLLSDRFSAERPKGSFSTLEIQRTEQGDSAMYLCASSSAPGLAGGGEQFFGPGTRLTVL.

V and J are TRBV18 and TRBJ1-2; 9 bases are a match to TRBD1. Germline V gene sequence: CDR1 KGHSH, CDR2 LQKENI. CDR3 length: 16 residues. The V and J ends lost 5 bases and 8 bases, in that order; junction bases with no gene match: 15. Here the CDR3 DNA reads TGTGCCAGCTCATCAACACAGGGACAGGGAAAAGAAGGCTACACCTTC. Translating gives CASSSTQGQGKEGYTF.

This clonotype was found a few times. CDR3 loop: CATSDIDRDYNEQFF. CDR3 coding DNA: TGTGCCACCAGTGATATCGACAGGGACTACAATGAGCAGTTCTTC. This sequence joins TRBV24-1 and TRBJ2-1; 7 nucleotides align to TRBD1. CDR1 is KGHDR and CDR2 is SFDVKD in the germline V gene. Trimming took 3 bases from V and 3 from J; bases not matched to a gene: 4. This CDR3 is built from 15 residues.

This chain links TRBV6-2 or TRBV6-3 with TRBJ2-1; 13 positions agree with TRBD2. J was trimmed by 8 bases and V by 7 bases; bases with no gene match: 14. Germline V gene sequence: CDR1 MNHEY, CDR2 SVGEGT. The CDR3 runs 17 residues. CDR3 amino acids: CASNYLHGLAGEHEQFF. CDR3 nucleotide sequence: TGTGCCAGCAACTACCTCCACGGACTAGCGGGAGAGCATGAGCAGTTCTTC.

This rearrangement joins TRBV6-1 to TRBJ1-5; D unresolved. The germline V gene has CDR1 MNHNS and CDR2 SASEGT. This CDR3 region has 14 residues. Trimming took 7 bases from V and 7 from J, leaving 17 bases between them. The CDR3 sequence: CASKLGEKNQPQHF. The CDR3 bases are TGTGCCAGCAAACTTGGGGAGAAAAACCAGCCCCAGCATTTT.

This clonotype showed up just once. V usage is TRBV7-2 and J usage is TRBJ2-7, with 8 nucleotides matching TRBD2. Germline V CDR1 and CDR2: SGHTA, FQGNSA. The CDR3 runs to 16 residues. The trim removed 5 bases at V and 4 bases at J, leaving 13 bases unmatched. DNA of the CDR3: TGTGCCAGCAGCATTAGGCGGGGGGCCGCGGGGTACGAGCAGTACTTC. Residues: CASSIRRGAAGYEQYF.

This clonotype turned up a few times. The rearrangement links TRBV28 to TRBJ2-7; 8 bases fit TRBD2. V shed 5 bases, J shed 2 bases, and the junction held 5 bases outside the gene matches. The CDR3 totals 14 residues. CDR1 MDHEN and CDR2 SYDVKM come from the germline V gene. The CDR3 region is CASSIGGVPYEQYF. In DNA form, the CDR3 reads TGTGCCAGCAGTATCGGGGGGGTCCCCTACGAGCAGTACTTC.

This chain connects TRBV6-5 to TRBJ2-3, with 8 bases that match TRBD2. V gave up 0 bases and J gave up 4 bases; unmatched junction bases: 0. CDR1 is MNHEY and CDR2 is SVGAGI in the germline V gene. The CDR3 contains 14 residues. CDR3 nucleotide sequence: TGTGCCAGCAGTTACTCAGCGGGGGCAGATACGCAGTATTTT. It specifies CASSYSAGADTQYF.

Many counts were recorded for this clonotype. The V and J genes are TRBV7-2 and TRBJ1-3, with TRBD1 identical over 9 bases. This CDR3 is 14 amino acids long. Per germline, CDR1 SGHTA and CDR2 FQGNSA. J gave up 4 bases and V 5 bases, and 3 bases lay outside the gene matches. The DNA of the CDR3 is TGTGCCAGCAGCCGGACAGGGGACGGAAACACCATATATTTT. Translation: CASSRTGDGNTIYF.

This clonotype was seen many times. The V gene is TRBV7-6, the J gene TRBJ2-7; 9 bases line up with TRBD2. The germline CDR1 and CDR2 sequences are SGHVS and FNYEAQ. The CDR3 is 18 residues long. V was pared by 1 base and J by 7 bases, with 17 bases of the junction left unmatched. This chain's CDR3 is CASSLGGTSLSMSSEQYF. The CDR3 DNA reads TGTGCCAGCAGCTTAGGAGGGACTAGCTTATCGATGTCTTCGGAGCAGTACTTC. The whole variable domain, remainder taken from reference TRBV7-6 and TRBJ2-7, is GAGVSQSPRYKVTKRGQDVALRCDPISGHVSLYWYRQALGQGPEFLTYFNYEAQQDKSGLPNDRFSAERPEGSISTLTIQRTEQRDSAMYRCASSLGGTSLSMSSEQYFGPGTRLTVT.

There are a few counts of this clonotype. The V and J genes are TRBV5-1 and TRBJ2-6, with no clear D. The CDR3 extends over 14 amino acids. CDR1 and CDR2 (germline): SGHRS, YFSETQ. Trimming took 5 bases from V and 2 from J, leaving 8 bases between them. The chain's CDR3 is CASRSSTGANVLTF. DNA of the CDR3: TGCGCCAGCAGATCTTCAACTGGGGCCAACGTCCTGACTTTC. The entire variable domain, with the rest obtained from reference TRBV5-1 and TRBJ2-6, is as follows: KAGVTQTPRYLIKTRGQQVTLSCSPISGHRSVSWYQQTPGQGLQFLFEYFSETQRNKGNFPGRFSGRQFSNSRSEMNVSTLELGDSALYLCASRSSTGANVLTFGAGSRLTVL.

V gene TRBV7-2 combines with J gene TRBJ2-3; 8 bases line up with TRBD1. This CDR3 has 16 amino acids. Trimming removed 5 bases from V and 3 bases from J; junction bases left unmatched: 10. Per the germline V gene, CDR1 is SGHTA and CDR2 is FQGNSA. The CDR3 nucleotides read TGTGCCAGCAGCCCCTCCCGGACAGGGAGGACAGATACGCAGTATTTT. Its translation is CASSPSRTGRTDTQYF.

The rearrangement joins TRBV7-2 to TRBJ2-7; 8 nucleotides line up with TRBD2. The V and J ends lost 1 base and 3 bases, in that order; junction bases with no gene match: 5. This CDR3 is built from 15 residues. Germline V CDR1 and CDR2: SGHTA, FQGNSA. The CDR3 nucleotides are TGTGCCAGCAGCTTAGGCTCCGGGAGGGGCTACGAGCAGTACTTC. It yields the protein CASSLGSGRGYEQYF.

The chain uses TRBV28 and TRBJ1-5, with 7 nucleotides matching TRBD1. This CDR3 has 16 residues. Per the germline V gene, CDR1 is MDHEN and CDR2 is SYDVKM. V gave up 3 bases and J gave up 6 bases; unmatched junction bases: 11. The CDR3 here is CASSLEGQTTSQPQHF. The CDR3 DNA reads as TGTGCCAGCAGTTTGGAGGGACAGACAACGAGTCAGCCCCAGCATTTT.

This CDR3 reads CASSRDATNYGYTF. The DNA of the CDR3 is TGTGCCAGCAGCCGCGACGCCACTAACTATGGCTACACCTTC. V gene TRBV7-2 combines with J gene TRBJ1-2; no clear D. Germline V gene sequence: CDR1 SGHTA, CDR2 FQGNSA. V lost 5 bases and J 0 bases, leaving 10 bases between the germline ends. This CDR3 is 14 amino acids long.

This clonotype was counted between two and nine times. V is TRBV11-2 and J is TRBJ2-2, with D hard to call. The CDR3 loop spans 18 amino acids. Trimming pared 1 base from V and 0 bases from J, leaving 15 bases between. The germline V gene encodes CDR1 SGHAT and CDR2 FQNNGV. The CDR3 DNA follows: TGTGCCAGCAGCTTAGGGTACGGTCCTTCGTCGAACACCGGGGAGCTGTTTTTT. Its translation: CASSLGYGPSSNTGELFF.